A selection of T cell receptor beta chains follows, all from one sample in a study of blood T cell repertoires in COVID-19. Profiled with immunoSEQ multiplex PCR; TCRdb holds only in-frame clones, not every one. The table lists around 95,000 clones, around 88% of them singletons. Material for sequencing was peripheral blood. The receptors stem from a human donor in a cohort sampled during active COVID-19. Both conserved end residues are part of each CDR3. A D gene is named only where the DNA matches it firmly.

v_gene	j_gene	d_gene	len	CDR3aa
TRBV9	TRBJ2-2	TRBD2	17	CASSASTLAGVTGELFF
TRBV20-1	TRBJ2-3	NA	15	CSASSQLAITDTQYF
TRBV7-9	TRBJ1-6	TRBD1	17	CASSLVQGASYNSPLHF
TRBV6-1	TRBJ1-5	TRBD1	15	CASSEDGQGNQPQHF
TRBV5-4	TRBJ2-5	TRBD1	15	CASSLPRDSQETQYF
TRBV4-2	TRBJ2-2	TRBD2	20	CASSQRLGLAGALNTGELFF
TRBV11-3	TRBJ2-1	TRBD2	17	CASSTRSSGSSYNEQFF
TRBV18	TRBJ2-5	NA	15	CASSPPRRVQETQYF
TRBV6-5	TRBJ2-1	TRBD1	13	CASSRSGGNEQFF
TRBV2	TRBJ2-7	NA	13	CASKGSPGGEQYF